A selection of T cell receptor beta chains follows, all from one sample in a study of radiotherapy plus CTLA-4 blockade in lung cancer. Clones were read by immunoSEQ multiplex PCR, and TCRdb kept only the in-frame ones, dropping some. The repertoire holds about 80,000 clones, with around 87% as singletons. Sequenced here: peripheral blood, sampled from a patient treated with radiotherapy plus ipilimumab. All receptors derive from a human donor with non-small cell lung cancer who had a partial response to radiotherapy plus ipilimumab. CDR3s include the opening cysteine and the closing phenylalanine or tryptophan. D genes are given only for firm matches. Clone size is shown for a subset of rows, as once, few, many or a class of expanded clone.

D gene,J gene,clone size,V gene,CDR3 DNA,CDR3 protein
.,TRBJ2-2,.,TRBV6-6,TGTGCCAGCAGTTACCCGGAGCCCGGGGAGCTGTTTTTT,CASSYPEPGELFF
TRBD2,TRBJ2-1,once,TRBV27,TGTGCCAGCACCCTAGCGGGGGTCTACAATGAGCAGTTCTTC,CASTLAGVYNEQFF
.,TRBJ2-1,.,TRBV27,TGTGCCAGCAGTTTCCCGTCCGGGGTGAGGATCTTC,CASSFPSGVRIF
TRBD2,TRBJ2-1,.,TRBV5-1,TGCGCCAGCAGCCGTGGGGCTAGCGGGAGGAATGAGCAGTTCTTC,CASSRGASGRNEQFF
.,TRBJ1-2,.,TRBV7-6,TGTGCCAGCAGCTCCCATACGGAGGCAGCTAGAACGAACTATGGCTACACCTTC,CASSSHTEAARTNYGYTF
.,TRBJ1-5,few,TRBV7-9,TGTGCCAGCAGCTTAGGGGCGGGGGATGTCAGGTCCCAGCCCCAGCATTTT,CASSLGAGDVRSQPQHF
TRBD2,TRBJ2-5,.,TRBV5-1,TGCGCCAGCAGCCAGACTAGCGGGAGTATCGTCGAGACCCAGTACTTC,CASSQTSGSIVETQYF
.,TRBJ2-1,.,TRBV9,TGTGCCAGCAGCCCCTCCGGGGGAATAGGGAATGAGCAGTTCTTC,CASSPSGGIGNEQFF
.,TRBJ2-5,.,TRBV5-1,TGCGCCAGCAGCGCCCGGGACACGGGGACCCAGTACTTC,CASSARDTGTQYF
TRBD1,TRBJ2-7,.,TRBV9,TGTGCCAGCAGCGTAGCCGGGACAGGGTCTGGGGAGCAGTACTTC,CASSVAGTGSGEQYF
TRBD2,TRBJ2-1,.,TRBV19,TGTGCCAGTAGTGGACTAGCGGGAGTTTACAATGAGCAGTTCTTC,CASSGLAGVYNEQFF
TRBD2,TRBJ2-1,.,TRBV4-1,TGCGCCAGCAGTTCCGGGACTAGCGAGTTTTACAATGAGCAGTTCTTC,CASSSGTSEFYNEQFF